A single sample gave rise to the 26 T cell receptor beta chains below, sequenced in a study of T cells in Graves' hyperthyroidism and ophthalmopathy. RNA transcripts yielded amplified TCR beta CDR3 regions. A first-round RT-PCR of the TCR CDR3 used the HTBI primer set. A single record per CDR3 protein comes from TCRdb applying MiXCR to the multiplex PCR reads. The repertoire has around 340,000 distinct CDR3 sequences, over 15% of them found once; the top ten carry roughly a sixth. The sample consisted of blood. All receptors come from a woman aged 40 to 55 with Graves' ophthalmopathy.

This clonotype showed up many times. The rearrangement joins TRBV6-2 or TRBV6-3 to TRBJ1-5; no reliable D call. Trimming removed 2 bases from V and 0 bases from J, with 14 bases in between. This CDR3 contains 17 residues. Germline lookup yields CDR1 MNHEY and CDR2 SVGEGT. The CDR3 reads CASSYPGYGYSNQPQHF. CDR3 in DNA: TGTGCCAGCAGTTACCCCGGATACGGTTATAGCAATCAGCCCCAGCATTTT.

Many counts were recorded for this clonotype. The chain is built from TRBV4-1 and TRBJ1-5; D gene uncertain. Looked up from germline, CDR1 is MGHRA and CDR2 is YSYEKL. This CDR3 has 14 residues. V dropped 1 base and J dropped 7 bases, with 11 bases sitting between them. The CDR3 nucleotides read TGCGCCAGCAGCCAAGTCCCAGGCGGGCAGCCCCAGCATTTT. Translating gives CASSQVPGGQPQHF.

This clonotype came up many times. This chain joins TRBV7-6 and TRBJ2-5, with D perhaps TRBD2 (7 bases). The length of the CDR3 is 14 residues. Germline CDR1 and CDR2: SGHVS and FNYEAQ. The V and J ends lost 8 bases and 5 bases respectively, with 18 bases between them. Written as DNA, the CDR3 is TGTGCCAGCGGGAGGGCCGGGGGGCGCGAGACCCAGTACTTC. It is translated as CASGRAGGRETQYF.

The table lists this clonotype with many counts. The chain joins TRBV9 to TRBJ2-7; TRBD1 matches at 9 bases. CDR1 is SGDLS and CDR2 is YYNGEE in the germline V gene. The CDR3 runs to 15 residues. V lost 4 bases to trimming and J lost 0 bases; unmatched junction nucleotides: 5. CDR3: CASSRGTGISYEQYF. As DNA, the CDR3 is TGTGCCAGCAGCCGGGGGACAGGGATCTCCTACGAGCAGTACTTC.

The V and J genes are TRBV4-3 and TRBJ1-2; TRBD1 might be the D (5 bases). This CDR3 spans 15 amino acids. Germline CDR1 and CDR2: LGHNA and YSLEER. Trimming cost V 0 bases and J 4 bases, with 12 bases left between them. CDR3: CASSQEGRHTYGYTF. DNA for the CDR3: TGCGCCAGCAGCCAAGAGGGGCGACACACCTATGGCTACACCTTC.

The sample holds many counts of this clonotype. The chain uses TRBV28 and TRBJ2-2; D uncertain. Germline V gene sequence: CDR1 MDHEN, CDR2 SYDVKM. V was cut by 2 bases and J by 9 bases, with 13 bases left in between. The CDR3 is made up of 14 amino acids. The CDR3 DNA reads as TGTGCCAGCAGTTTAGGCCACCCTTTCCGGGAGCTGTTTTTT. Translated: CASSLGHPFRELFF.

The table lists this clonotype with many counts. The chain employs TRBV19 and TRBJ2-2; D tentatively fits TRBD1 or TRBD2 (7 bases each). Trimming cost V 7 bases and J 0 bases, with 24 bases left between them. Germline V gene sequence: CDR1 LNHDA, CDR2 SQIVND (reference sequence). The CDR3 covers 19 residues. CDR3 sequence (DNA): TGTGCCAGTACCCCAGGGGGGGGACAGTGGAATTCGAACACCGGGGAGCTGTTTTTT. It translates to CASTPGGGQWNSNTGELFF.

CDR3 DNA: TGTGCCAGCAGGGGCGCGGGGGACAGGGGGGAGCAGTACTTC. Its protein product is CASRGAGDRGEQYF. The J gene is TRBJ2-7, the V gene TRBV6-1; TRBD1 matches 11 bases. CDR3 length: 14 amino acids. Losses at the gene ends were 6 bases for V and 7 bases for J; bases not matched to a gene: 8. CDR1 and CDR2 from the germline V gene are MNHNS and SASEGT.

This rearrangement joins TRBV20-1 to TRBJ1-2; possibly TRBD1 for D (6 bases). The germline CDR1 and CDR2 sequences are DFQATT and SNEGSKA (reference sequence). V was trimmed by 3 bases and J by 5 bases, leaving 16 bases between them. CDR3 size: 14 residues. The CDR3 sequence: CSASRGGGAYGYTF. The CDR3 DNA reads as TGCAGTGCTAGCCGAGGGGGGGGCGCTTATGGCTACACCTTC.

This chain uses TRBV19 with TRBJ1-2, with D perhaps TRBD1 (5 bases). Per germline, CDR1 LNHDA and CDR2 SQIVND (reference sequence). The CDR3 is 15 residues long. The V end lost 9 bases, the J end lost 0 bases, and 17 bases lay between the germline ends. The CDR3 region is CARRTDTTTNYGYTF. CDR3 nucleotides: TGTGCCAGAAGGACGGACACTACGACTAACTATGGCTACACCTTC.

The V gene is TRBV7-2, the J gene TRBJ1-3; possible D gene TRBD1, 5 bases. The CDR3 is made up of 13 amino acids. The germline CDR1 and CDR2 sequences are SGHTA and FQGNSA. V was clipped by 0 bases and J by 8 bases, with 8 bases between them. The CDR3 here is CASSLARGDTIYF. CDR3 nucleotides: TGTGCCAGCAGCTTAGCTCGGGGGGACACCATATATTTT. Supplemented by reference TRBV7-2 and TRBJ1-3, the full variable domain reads GAGVSQSPSNKVTEKGKDVELRCDPISGHTALYWYRQSLGQGLEFLIYFQGNSAPDKSGLPSDRFSAERTGGSVSTLTIQRTQQEDSAVYLCASSLARGDTIYFGEGSWLTVV.

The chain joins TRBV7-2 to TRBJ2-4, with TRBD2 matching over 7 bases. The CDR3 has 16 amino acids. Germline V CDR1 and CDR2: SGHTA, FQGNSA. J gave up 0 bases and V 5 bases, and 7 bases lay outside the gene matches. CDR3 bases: TGTGCCAGCAGCACTTGGACTAGGCTAGCCAAAAACATTCAGTACTTC. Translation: CASSTWTRLAKNIQYF.

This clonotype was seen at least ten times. The CDR3: CSVESGDSRAYEQYF. CDR3 in DNA: TGCAGCGTTGAAAGTGGGGACTCTAGAGCCTACGAGCAGTACTTC. The chain couples TRBV29-1 to TRBJ2-7; tentative D call: TRBD2 (6 bases). V was shortened by 2 bases and J by 2 bases, with 16 bases between the two germline ends. Germline assignment: CDR1 SQVTM and CDR2 ANQGSEA. CDR3 size: 15 residues.

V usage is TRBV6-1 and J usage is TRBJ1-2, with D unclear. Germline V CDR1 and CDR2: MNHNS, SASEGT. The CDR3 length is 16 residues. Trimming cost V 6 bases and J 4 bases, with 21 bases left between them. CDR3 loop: CASSESTGRRVYGYTF. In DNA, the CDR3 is TGTGCCAGCAGCGAATCGACCGGGAGAAGGGTCTATGGCTACACCTTC.

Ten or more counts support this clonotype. CDR3 bases: TGTGCCAGCTCACCGCAGGGACAGATGAACACCGGGGAGCTGTTTTTT. The encoded protein is CASSPQGQMNTGELFF. The gene calls are TRBV18 and TRBJ2-2, with 7 nucleotides matching TRBD1. With 3 bases clipped from V and 1 base from J, the junction kept 5 bases outside the gene matches. From germline, CDR1 is KGHSH and CDR2 LQKENI. This CDR3 has 16 amino acids.

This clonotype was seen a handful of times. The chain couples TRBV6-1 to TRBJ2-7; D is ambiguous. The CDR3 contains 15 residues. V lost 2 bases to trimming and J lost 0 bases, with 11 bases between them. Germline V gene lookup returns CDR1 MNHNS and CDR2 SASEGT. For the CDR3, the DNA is TGTGCCAGCAGTGAACGAGACGGCGCCTCCTACGAGCAGTACTTC. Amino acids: CASSERDGASYEQYF.

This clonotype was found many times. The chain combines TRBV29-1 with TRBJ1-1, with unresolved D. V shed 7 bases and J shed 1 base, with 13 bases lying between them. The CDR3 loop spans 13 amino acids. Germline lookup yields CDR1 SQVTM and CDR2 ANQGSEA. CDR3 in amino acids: CSAAHVSNTEAFF. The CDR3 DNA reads TGCAGCGCCGCGCATGTCTCGAACACTGAAGCTTTCTTT. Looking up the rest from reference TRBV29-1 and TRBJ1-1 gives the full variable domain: SAVISQKPSRDICQRGTSLTIQCQVDSQVTMMFWYRQQPGQSLTLIATANQGSEATYESGFVIDKFPISRPNLTFSTLTVSNMSPEDSSIYLCSAAHVSNTEAFFGQGTRLTVV.

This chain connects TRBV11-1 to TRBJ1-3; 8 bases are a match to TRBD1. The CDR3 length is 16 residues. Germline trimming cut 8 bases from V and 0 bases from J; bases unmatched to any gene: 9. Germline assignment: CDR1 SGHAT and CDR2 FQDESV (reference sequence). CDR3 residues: CASGSDRAFSGNTIYF. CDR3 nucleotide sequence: TGTGCCAGCGGATCGGACAGGGCCTTCTCTGGAAACACCATATATTTT.

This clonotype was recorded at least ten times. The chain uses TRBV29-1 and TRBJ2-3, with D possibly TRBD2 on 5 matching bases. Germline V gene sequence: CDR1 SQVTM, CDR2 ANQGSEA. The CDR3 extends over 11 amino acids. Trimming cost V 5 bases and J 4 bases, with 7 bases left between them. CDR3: CSVSGADTQYF. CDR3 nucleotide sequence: TGCAGCGTTTCCGGGGCAGATACGCAGTATTTT.

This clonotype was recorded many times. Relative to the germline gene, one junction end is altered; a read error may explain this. CDR3: CASSRTGGTEELFF. In DNA, the CDR3 is TGTGCCAGCAGCCGGACAGGGGGAACCGAGGAGCTGTTTTTT. The genes are TRBV7-2 and TRBJ2-2; 10 bases line up with TRBD1. Per germline, CDR1 SGHTA and CDR2 FQGNSA. CDR3 size: 14 residues.

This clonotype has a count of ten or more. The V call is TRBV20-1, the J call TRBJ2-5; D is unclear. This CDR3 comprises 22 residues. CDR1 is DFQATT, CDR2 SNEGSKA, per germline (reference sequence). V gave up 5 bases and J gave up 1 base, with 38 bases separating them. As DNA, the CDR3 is TGCAGTGCTTACCCGCCGACCTTCCCGACCGAGTCTGTCGAACGACTCCAAGAGACCCAGTACTTC. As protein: CSAYPPTFPTESVERLQETQYF.

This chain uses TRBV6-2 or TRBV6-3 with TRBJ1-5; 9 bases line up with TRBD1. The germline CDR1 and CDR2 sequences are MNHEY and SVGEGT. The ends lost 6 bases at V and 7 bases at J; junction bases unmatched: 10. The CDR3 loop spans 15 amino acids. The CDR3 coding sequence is TGTGCCAGCAGCGGGTGGGACAGGGATTACCAGCCCCAGCATTTT. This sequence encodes CASSGWDRDYQPQHF.

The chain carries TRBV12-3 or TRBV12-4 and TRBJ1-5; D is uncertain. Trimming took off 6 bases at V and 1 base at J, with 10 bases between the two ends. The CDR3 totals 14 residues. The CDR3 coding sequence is TGTGCCAGCAGCTTACCGGGGAGCAATCAGCCCCAGCATTTT. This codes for CASSLPGSNQPQHF.

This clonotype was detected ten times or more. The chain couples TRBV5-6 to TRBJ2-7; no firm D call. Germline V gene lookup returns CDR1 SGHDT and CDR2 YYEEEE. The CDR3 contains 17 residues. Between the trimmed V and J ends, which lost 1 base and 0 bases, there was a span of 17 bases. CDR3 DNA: TGTGCCAGCAGCTTGTTTAGGTGGCAGTCCCTCTCCTACGAGCAGTACTTC. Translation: CASSLFRWQSLSYEQYF.

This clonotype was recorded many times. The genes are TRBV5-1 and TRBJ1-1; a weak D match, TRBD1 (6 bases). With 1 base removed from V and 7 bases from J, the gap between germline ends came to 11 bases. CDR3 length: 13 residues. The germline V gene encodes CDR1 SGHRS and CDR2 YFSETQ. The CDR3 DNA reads TGCGCCAGCAGCTTGTCCGGACAGTTTGAAGCTTTCTTT. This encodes CASSLSGQFEAFF. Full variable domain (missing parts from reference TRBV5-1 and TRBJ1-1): KAGVTQTPRYLIKTRGQQVTLSCSPISGHRSVSWYQQTPGQGLQFLFEYFSETQRNKGNFPGRFSGRQFSNSRSEMNVSTLELGDSALYLCASSLSGQFEAFFGQGTRLTVV.

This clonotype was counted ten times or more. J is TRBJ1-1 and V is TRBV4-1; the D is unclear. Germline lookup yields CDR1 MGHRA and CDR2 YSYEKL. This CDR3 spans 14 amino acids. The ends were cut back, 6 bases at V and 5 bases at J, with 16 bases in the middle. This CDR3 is CASRSPDEDTEAFF. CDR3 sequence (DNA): TGCGCCAGCAGAAGCCCGGACGAGGATACTGAAGCTTTCTTT.